Below, 29 T cell receptor beta chains from the same sample are listed, as sequenced in a study of blood T cell repertoires in COVID-19 (dated by TCRdb to the early 2020s). The library was prepared using the immunoSEQ multiplex PCR assay. TCRdb carries this immuneACCESS record with in-frame sequences only. Its versions omit some clonotypes, under half of them owing to an unresolved V gene in the studies checked, with the rest unexplained. Counted in this sample were roughly 44,000 clones; about 90% of them appeared once. The top ten clones comprise approximately 13% of the sample. Material for sequencing was peripheral blood. The receptors come from an elderly man with acute or convalescent COVID-19.

The CDR3 sequence: CASSRGPAGTSLEAFF. The CDR3 DNA reads as TGTGCCAGCAGCCGGGGTCCCGCCGGGACAAGCCTTGAAGCTTTCTTT. The V call is TRBV5-8, the J call TRBJ1-1; TRBD1 is a possible D gene (6 bases). V was clipped by 4 bases and J by 7 bases, with 23 bases between them. The CDR3 spans 16 residues. Germline values: CDR1 SGHTS, CDR2 YDEGEE. Looking up the rest from reference TRBV5-8 and TRBJ1-1 gives the full variable domain: EAGVTQSPTHLIKTRGQQATLRCSPISGHTSVYWYQQALGLGLQFLLWYDEGEERNRGNFPPRFSGRQFPNYSSELNVNALELEDSALYLCASSRGPAGTSLEAFFGQGTRLTVV.

V and J are TRBV5-1 and TRBJ2-7; tentatively, D is TRBD2 (5 bases). CDR3 length equals 15 residues. Trimming removed 0 bases from V and 0 bases from J, with 10 bases in between. Germline-derived CDR1 and CDR2 are SGHRS and YFSETQ. The CDR3 DNA reads TGCGCCAGCAGCTTGGCCGCGGGCACCTCCTACGAGCAGTACTTC. This gives the protein CASSLAAGTSYEQYF.

DNA of the CDR3: TGTGCCAGCAGTGAATTCGGGACAGGGGGCTATGGCTACACCTTC. Protein product: CASSEFGTGGYGYTF. The V and J genes are TRBV2 and TRBJ1-2; 11 nucleotides agree with TRBD1. CDR3 size: 15 residues. Germline CDR1 and CDR2: SNHLY and FYNNEI. With V trimmed by 2 bases and J by 4 bases, 3 bases remained unmatched.

V and J are TRBV6-1 and TRBJ1-1; D not certain. Germline V gene data show CDR1 as MNHNS and CDR2 as SASEGT. Trimming cost V 1 base and J 3 bases, with 9 bases left between them. The CDR3 extends over 14 amino acids. CDR3 nucleotides: TGTGCCAGCAGTGAAGACATAGCGGACACTGAAGCTTTCTTT. As protein: CASSEDIADTEAFF.

The chain recombines TRBV19 with TRBJ2-3, with 7 bases matching TRBD1. The CDR3 contains 16 residues. The germline V gene has CDR1 LNHDA and CDR2 SQIVND (reference sequence). After removal of 1 base from V and 1 base from J, the junction contained 5 bases not matched to a gene. The DNA for the CDR3 is TGTGCCAGTAGTATAGGGGGACAGTTAGGCACAGATACGCAGTATTTT. Residues: CASSIGGQLGTDTQYF.

The chain has TRBV7-2 and TRBJ2-7; 8 nucleotides align to TRBD1. The CDR3 extends over 15 amino acids. Per the germline V gene, CDR1 is SGHTA and CDR2 is FQGNSA. Trimming removed 2 bases from V and 3 bases from J; junction bases left unmatched: 6. The DNA of the CDR3 is TGTGCCAGCAGCTTAACCGGGACAGGCCTCTACGAGCAGTACTTC. This translates into CASSLTGTGLYEQYF.

This clone was seen once. The J gene is TRBJ2-5, the V gene TRBV5-1; possibly TRBD1 for D (6 bases). The CDR3 runs to 16 residues. Trimming left V 0 bases short and J 1 base short, with 13 bases between. Germline CDR1 SGHRS, CDR2 YFSETQ. The CDR3 here is CASSLAPGAFQETQYF. As DNA, the CDR3 is TGCGCCAGCAGCTTGGCCCCAGGGGCCTTCCAAGAGACCCAGTACTTC.

This clone has only one observation. CDR3 in DNA: TGCGCCAGCAGTGACGGGGGGACCTACACCGGGGAGCTGTTTTTT. This sequence encodes CASSDGGTYTGELFF. V and J are TRBV10-1 and TRBJ2-2; TRBD2 agrees at 7 bases. Germline-derived CDR1 and CDR2 are WNHNN and SYGVQD (reference sequence). The length of the CDR3 is 15 residues. V was clipped by 3 bases and J by 3 bases; unmatched bases: 4.

The chain has TRBV19 and TRBJ1-1; no definite D call. The CDR3 is 15 residues long. V was cut by 4 bases and J by 1 base, with 13 bases left in between. Germline V gene sequence: CDR1 LNHDA, CDR2 SQIVND (reference sequence). CDR3 protein: CASSRGRQENTEAFF. The CDR3 DNA follows: TGTGCCAGTAGTAGAGGGCGGCAGGAGAACACTGAAGCTTTCTTT. Together with reference TRBV19 and TRBJ1-1, the CDR3 gives the full variable domain: DGGITQSPKYLFRKEGQNVTLSCEQNLNHDAMYWYRQDPGQGLRLIYYSQIVNDFQKGDIAEGYSVSREKKESFPLTVTSAQKNPTAFYLCASSRGRQENTEAFFGQGTRLTVV.

The J gene is TRBJ2-2, the V gene TRBV30, with 9 nucleotides matching TRBD1. Trimming removed 1 base from V and 8 bases from J; junction bases left unmatched: 2. The CDR3 is made up of 13 amino acids. Germline-derived CDR1 and CDR2 are GTSNPN and SVGIG (reference sequence). CDR3 sequence (DNA): TGTGCCTGGAGTGACAGGGGGCCTGGGGAGCTGTTTTTT. It specifies CAWSDRGPGELFF.

This chain connects TRBV12-3 or TRBV12-4 to TRBJ1-1; no reliable D call. Trimming stripped 4 bases from V and 2 bases from J, with 8 bases between. CDR3 length: 13 residues. CDR3 bases: TGTGCCAGCAGTTGGGCAGACAACACTGAAGCTTTCTTT. It encodes CASSWADNTEAFF.

The chain recombines TRBV6-5 with TRBJ2-7, with 8 bases that match TRBD1. The CDR3 runs 14 residues. CDR1 and CDR2 (germline): MNHEY, SVGAGI. J gave up 6 bases and V 5 bases, and 9 bases lay outside the gene matches. CDR3 bases: TGTGCCAGCAGTCAGGACAGGGTCTCTTCCGAGCAGTACTTC. Protein sequence: CASSQDRVSSEQYF.

The rearrangement links TRBV5-5 to TRBJ1-2; D perhaps matches TRBD1 (5 bases). V was shortened by 0 bases and J by 8 bases, with 8 bases between the two germline ends. The CDR3 has 12 amino acids. Germline assignment: CDR1 SGHKS and CDR2 YYEKEE (reference sequence). The CDR3 protein is CASSLEGFGYTF. The CDR3 DNA follows: TGTGCCAGCAGCTTGGAGGGGTTCGGCTACACCTTC.

This chain connects TRBV13 to TRBJ1-6; 8 nucleotides agree with TRBD1. V lost 5 bases to trimming and J lost 8 bases; unmatched junction nucleotides: 8. CDR1 and CDR2 (germline): PRHDT, FYEKMQ (reference sequence). CDR3 length: 15 amino acids. For the CDR3, the DNA is TGTGCCAGCAGCCCCCGTCCGACAGGGGATTCACCCCTCCACTTT. Its translation: CASSPRPTGDSPLHF.

This clone has more than one count but fewer than ten. V usage is TRBV7-9 and J usage is TRBJ2-3; 8 bases are shared with TRBD1. Germline CDR1 reads SEHNR; CDR2 reads FQNEAQ (reference sequence). There are 15 residues in the CDR3. V dropped 4 bases and J dropped 6; count of bases not matched to a gene: 9. The CDR3 loop reads CASSSPGTGMDTQYF. DNA of the CDR3: TGTGCCAGCAGCTCTCCGGGGACAGGTATGGATACGCAGTATTTT. The complete variable domain, with remaining parts taken from reference TRBV7-9 and TRBJ2-3, reads DTGVSQNPRHKITKRGQNVTFRCDPISEHNRLYWYRQTLGQGPEFLTYFQNEAQLEKSRLLSDRFSAERPKGSFSTLEIQRTEQGDSAMYLCASSSPGTGMDTQYFGPGTRLTVL.

The CDR3 region has the DNA TGCGCCAGCAGCCCGGGGATGAATGAAAAACTGTTTTTT. Translation: CASSPGMNEKLFF. The chain links TRBV5-1 to TRBJ1-4; D unclear. The CDR3 is 13 residues long. V lost 4 bases, J lost 5 bases, and 9 bases lay in between. Germline CDR1 and CDR2: SGHRS and YFSETQ.

This clone has a single count. This chain uses TRBV5-1 with TRBJ2-1; 9 nucleotides agree with TRBD1. The CDR3 consists of 17 residues. CDR1 and CDR2 (germline): SGHRS, YFSETQ. J was trimmed by 7 bases and V by 0 bases; bases with no gene match: 11. CDR3 DNA sequence: TGCGCCAGCAGCTTGGGGTTTGGGACAGGGTCCCAGAATGAGCAGTTCTTC. It codes for CASSLGFGTGSQNEQFF.

The J gene is TRBJ1-1, the V gene TRBV11-2; tentative D call: TRBD1 (5 bases). Trimming removed 5 bases at V and 7 bases at J, with 14 bases between. The CDR3 covers 13 residues. Germline V gene data show CDR1 as SGHAT and CDR2 as FQNNGV. The CDR3 reads CASSPTPQGEAFF. The CDR3 nucleotides read TGTGCCAGCAGCCCAACCCCCCAGGGTGAAGCTTTCTTT.

The V gene is TRBV5-1, the J gene TRBJ2-5, with TRBD1 identical over 9 bases. The germline gives CDR1 SGHRS, CDR2 YFSETQ. The CDR3 totals 16 residues. The V gene end was trimmed by 4 bases and the J gene end by 0 bases; junction bases not matched to a gene: 7. In nucleotides, the CDR3 is TGCGCCAGCAGCCTTGGGACAGGGTACCACCAAGAGACCCAGTACTTC. Translating gives CASSLGTGYHQETQYF.

The chain uses TRBV7-2 and TRBJ1-4, with D possibly matching TRBD1 (5 bases). The CDR3 loop spans 15 amino acids. The germline V gene encodes CDR1 SGHTA and CDR2 FQGNSA. V lost 5 bases and J lost 7, with 17 bases in between. The CDR3 region is CASSLGGGGGEKLFF. CDR3 nucleotide sequence: TGTGCCAGCAGCCTGGGTGGCGGGGGGGGTGAAAAACTGTTTTTT.

The chain combines TRBV27 with TRBJ1-2, with 8 bases lining up with TRBD1. J was trimmed by 6 bases and V by 3 bases; bases with no gene match: 12. CDR1 and CDR2 from the germline V gene are MNHEY and SMNVEV (reference sequence). The CDR3 consists of 16 residues. The CDR3 bases are TGTGCCAGCAGTTTCCACGGTCCGACAGGGGCCAATGGCTACACCTTC. Its protein product is CASSFHGPTGANGYTF.

This clone was recorded only once. The chain links TRBV28 to TRBJ1-2; tentatively, D is TRBD1 (5 bases). Germline V lookup: CDR1 MDHEN, CDR2 SYDVKM. V lost 5 bases and J lost 5, with 9 bases in between. CDR3 length equals 12 residues. The CDR3 loop is CASSQGWYGYTF. Here the CDR3 DNA reads TGTGCCAGCAGTCAGGGTTGGTATGGCTACACCTTC.

This clone was detected only a few times. The chain is built from TRBV2 and TRBJ1-2; TRBD1 agrees at 7 bases. The CDR3 runs 14 residues. Looked up from germline, CDR1 is SNHLY and CDR2 is FYNNEI. With V trimmed by 5 bases and J by 4 bases, 7 bases remained unmatched. DNA for the CDR3: TGTGCCAGCAGTCCAGGGGGACAGATCTATGGCTACACCTTC. This encodes CASSPGGQIYGYTF.

V usage is TRBV6-6 and J usage is TRBJ1-1, with TRBD1 identical over 9 bases. This CDR3 is built from 14 residues. Germline CDR1 reads MNHNY; CDR2 reads SVGAGI (reference sequence). The ends lost 6 bases at V and 4 bases at J; junction bases unmatched: 6. CDR3 region: CASSLQGAGTEAFF. The CDR3 nucleotides read TGTGCCAGCAGCCTACAGGGGGCGGGCACTGAAGCTTTCTTT.

The V and J genes are TRBV5-1 and TRBJ2-7; D might be TRBD1 (5 bases). This CDR3 comprises 16 residues. Per germline, CDR1 SGHRS and CDR2 YFSETQ. V was pared by 4 bases and J by 1 base, with 18 bases between. The CDR3 reads CASSPTGAAESYEQYF. The CDR3 nucleotides read TGCGCCAGCAGCCCCACTGGGGCGGCGGAGTCCTACGAGCAGTACTTC. Full variable domain (rest looked up from reference TRBV5-1 and TRBJ2-7): KAGVTQTPRYLIKTRGQQVTLSCSPISGHRSVSWYQQTPGQGLQFLFEYFSETQRNKGNFPGRFSGRQFSNSRSEMNVSTLELGDSALYLCASSPTGAAESYEQYFGPGTRLTVT.

The gene calls are TRBV4-2 and TRBJ2-2; D may be TRBD2 (6 bases). CDR3 length equals 14 residues. Germline CDR1 LGHNA, CDR2 YNFKEQ. V dropped 0 bases and J dropped 6 bases, with 8 bases sitting between them. CDR3 loop: CASSQEGGPGELFF. CDR3 nucleotide sequence: TGTGCCAGCAGCCAAGAAGGAGGGCCCGGGGAGCTGTTTTTT.

The table lists this clone with a count of one. The chain recombines TRBV11-2 with TRBJ2-5; D is perhaps TRBD2 (6 bases). Per germline, CDR1 SGHAT and CDR2 FQNNGV. Trimming cost V 3 bases and J 5 bases, with 7 bases left between them. The CDR3 has 12 amino acids. The CDR3 region has the DNA TGTGCCAGCAGCTTCAGCGGGGAGACCCAGTACTTC. Its translation: CASSFSGETQYF. Supplemented by reference TRBV11-2 and TRBJ2-5, the full variable domain reads EAGVAQSPRYKIIEKRQSVAFWCNPISGHATLYWYQQILGQGPKLLIQFQNNGVVDDSQLPKDRFSAERLKGVDSTLKIQPAKLEDSAVYLCASSFSGETQYFGPGTRLLVL.

The V gene is TRBV12-3 or TRBV12-4, the J gene TRBJ1-1, with TRBD1 matching 7 bases. The CDR3 has 13 residues. V was clipped by 5 bases and J by 11 bases; unmatched bases: 11. Here the CDR3 DNA reads TGTGCCAGCAGTCACGGGACAGTTTCCTTCGCTTTCTTT. Amino acid sequence: CASSHGTVSFAFF.

This sequence joins TRBV5-1 and TRBJ2-7, with 16 bases lining up with TRBD2. V shed 3 bases and J 3 bases; nucleotides not matched to a gene: 9. This CDR3 is 18 amino acids long. Germline CDR1 SGHRS, CDR2 YFSETQ. The CDR3 DNA sequence: TGCGCCAGCAGCTCCGGGACTAGCGGGGGGGCACCATTCTACGAGCAGTACTTC. Encoded protein: CASSSGTSGGAPFYEQYF.